A selection of T cell receptor beta chains follows, all from one sample in a study of human T cells and chemical hapten exposure. TCRdb fed the RACE reads into MiXCR, producing one record per CDR3 protein. The repertoire holds approximately 46,000 distinct CDR3 sequences, with approximately 9.5% as singletons. The source was whole blood, collected in connection with sensitization to the hapten diphenylcyclopropenone (DPC). The receptors come from a woman in her 30s with alopecia areata. Some clones in this sample may be carry-over from other donors' samples. Each CDR3 is given with its conserved first and last residue. The order of the fields is J gene, clone size, D gene, V gene, CDR3 protein, CDR3 DNA. A D gene is named only where the DNA matches it firmly. The listing skips clone size in some rows; elsewhere it reads once, few, many or a size class.

TRBJ2-7 | many | TRBD1 | TRBV18 | CASSPTGTGYEQYF | TGTGCCAGCTCACCAACCGGGACAGGGTACGAGCAGTACTTC
TRBJ2-2 | many | - | TRBV19 | CASRRESGELFF | TGTGCCAGTAGAAGGGAGTCCGGGGAGCTGTTTTTT
TRBJ1-2 | - | - | TRBV5-1 | CASSPVGAGGYTF | TGCGCCAGCAGCCCGGTCGGGGCGGGTGGCTACACCTTC
TRBJ2-1 | many | - | TRBV25-1 | CASLGGNEQFF | TGTGCCAGCTTAGGGGGTAATGAGCAGTTCTTC
TRBJ2-2 | few | TRBD1 | TRBV4-1 | CASRETGGTGELFF | TGCGCCAGCAGGGAGACAGGGGGCACCGGGGAGCTGTTTTTT
TRBJ1-3 | - | - | TRBV4-3 | CASSFQTSSGNTIYF | TGCGCCAGCAGCTTTCAAACAAGCTCTGGAAACACCATATATTTT
TRBJ2-5 | many | - | TRBV18 | CASSPGLKETQYF | TGTGCCAGCTCCCCGGGACTTAAAGAGACCCAGTACTTC
TRBJ2-7 | many | TRBD2 | TRBV7-2 | CASSMGTSERDEQYF | TGTGCCAGCAGCATGGGGACTAGCGAGCGGGACGAGCAGTACTTC
TRBJ2-7 | - | TRBD1 | TRBV6-6 | CASRHTGVNSYEQYF | TGTGCCAGCAGGCATACAGGGGTTAATTCCTACGAGCAGTACTTC
TRBJ2-7 | - | - | TRBV4-2 | CASSLIGDSYEQYF | TGTGCCAGCAGCCTAATTGGGGACTCCTACGAGCAGTACTTC
TRBJ1-6 | - | - | TRBV12-3/TRBV12-4 | CASSSRPGRSPLHF | TGTGCCAGCAGTTCCCGACCCGGTCGGTCGCCCCTCCACTTT
TRBJ1-5 | few | - | TRBV5-1 | CASSFSPGNQPQHF | TGCGCCAGCAGCTTTTCTCCAGGGAATCAGCCCCAGCATTTT
TRBJ2-5 | - | - | TRBV7-2 | CASSLERGVTLTQYF | TGTGCCAGCAGCTTAGAGAGAGGGGTTACCCTGACCCAGTACTTC
TRBJ2-3 | few | - | TRBV29-1 | CSVRSGYTDTQYF | TGCAGCGTTAGAAGCGGGTACACAGATACGCAGTATTTT
TRBJ2-5 | few | - | TRBV29-1 | CSATRGGEETQYF | TGCAGCGCCACCCGAGGGGGGGAAGAGACCCAGTACTTC
TRBJ2-2 | few | TRBD2 | TRBV20-1 | CSASSSGGYTGELFF | TGCAGTGCTAGTAGTAGCGGGGGTTACACCGGGGAGCTGTTTTTT
TRBJ2-6 | - | - | TRBV7-2 | CASSPRTSGANVLTF | TGTGCCAGCAGCCCGCGTACCTCTGGGGCCAACGTCCTGACTTTC
TRBJ2-5 | few | - | TRBV5-1 | CASSLRTDQETQYF | TGCGCCAGCAGCTTGCGTACGGATCAAGAGACCCAGTACTTC
TRBJ1-5 | few | - | TRBV10-3 | CAIKDQGVGQPQHF | TGTGCCATCAAGGACCAGGGAGTTGGACAGCCCCAGCATTTT
TRBJ1-6 | few | - | TRBV14 | CASSQEANSPLHF | TGTGCCAGCAGCCAAGAGGCAAATTCACCCCTCCACTTT
TRBJ2-7 | - | TRBD1 | TRBV28 | CASRYPGQGAHYEQYF | TGTGCCAGCAGATATCCGGGACAGGGGGCGCATTACGAGCAGTACTTC
TRBJ1-3 | - | - | TRBV9 | CASSPQVVQPGSGNTIYF | TGTGCCAGCAGCCCCCAGGTAGTTCAACCCGGCTCTGGAAACACCATATATTTT
TRBJ2-3 | - | TRBD1 | TRBV15 | CATSSGTASSTDTQYF | TGTGCCACCAGCAGCGGGACAGCGTCCAGCACAGATACGCAGTATTTT
TRBJ2-5 | many | TRBD2 | TRBV2 | CASFGTLAGGIQETQYF | TGTGCCAGCTTTGGGACGCTAGCGGGGGGGATCCAAGAGACCCAGTACTTC
TRBJ1-2 | few | - | TRBV6-5 | CASSYSSNYGYTF | TGTGCCAGCAGTTACTCTTCCAACTATGGCTACACCTTC
TRBJ2-7 | few | - | TRBV4-1 | CASSQFGGYEQYF | TGCGCCAGCAGCCAGTTCGGGGGCTACGAGCAGTACTTC
TRBJ2-1 | - | - | TRBV29-1 | CSVLRRGLRDNEQFF | TGCAGCGTCCTTCGCAGGGGTCTTCGGGACAATGAGCAGTTCTTC
TRBJ2-1 | - | - | TRBV21-1 | CASSPSTATCSYNEQFF | TGTGCCAGCAGCCCAAGCACTGCCACATGCTCCTACAATGAGCAGTTCTTC
TRBJ2-3 | many | - | TRBV6-2/TRBV6-3 | CASRKAAPGADTQYF | TGTGCCAGCAGAAAAGCCGCGCCTGGGGCAGATACGCAGTATTTT
TRBJ2-6 | - | - | TRBV4-3 | CASSQDPGHLSGANVLTF | TGCGCCAGCAGCCAAGATCCCGGACACCTCTCTGGGGCCAACGTCCTGACTTTC
TRBJ2-3 | few | - | TRBV7-2 | CASSLGWDTQYF | TGTGCCAGCAGTCTAGGATGGGATACGCAGTATTTT
TRBJ2-3 | few | - | TRBV2 | CASSEQSTDTQYF | TGTGCCAGCAGTGAACAGAGCACAGATACGCAGTATTTT
TRBJ1-6 | few | TRBD1 | TRBV11-3 | CASSLAGGTSPLHF | TGTGCCAGCAGCTTAGCAGGGGGGACTTCACCCCTCCACTTT
TRBJ1-5 | many | TRBD1 | TRBV7-8 | CASSLVTGVGQPQHF | TGTGCCAGCAGCCTCGTAACAGGGGTCGGCCAGCCCCAGCATTTT
TRBJ2-3 | - | - | TRBV5-5 | CASSPGRSRVDTQYF | TGTGCCAGCAGCCCCGGTCGAAGTCGGGTAGATACGCAGTATTTT
TRBJ2-1 | - | - | TRBV29-1 | CSVEGGVGNNEQFF | TGCAGCGTCGAAGGGGGAGTAGGTAACAATGAGCAGTTCTTC
TRBJ2-1 | few | TRBD2 | TRBV12-3/TRBV12-4 | CASSTSGAHSYNEQFF | TGTGCCAGCAGTACGAGCGGGGCCCACTCCTACAATGAGCAGTTCTTC
TRBJ2-7 | - | TRBD1 | TRBV27 | CASSSGTGSEQYF | TGTGCCAGCAGTTCGGGGACAGGGAGCGAGCAGTACTTC
TRBJ2-4 | - | - | TRBV5-1 | CASSLDRAGKNIQYF | TGCGCCAGCAGCTTGGACAGGGCAGGCAAAAACATTCAGTACTTC
TRBJ2-1 | - | TRBD2 | TRBV4-2 | CASSQDIAGGYNEQFF | TGTGCCAGCAGCCAAGATATAGCGGGGGGATACAATGAGCAGTTCTTC
TRBJ1-1 | - | - | TRBV5-4 | CASSSPGRVTEAFF | TGTGCCAGCAGCTCCCCCGGCAGGGTCACTGAAGCTTTCTTT
TRBJ1-2 | - | - | TRBV28 | CASRVQGPFGGYTF | TGTGCCAGCAGAGTTCAGGGTCCCTTTGGCGGCTACACCTTC
TRBJ2-2 | - | - | TRBV5-1 | CASSFRRPPGELFF | TGCGCCAGCAGCTTCCGGCGGCCCCCCGGGGAGCTGTTTTTT
TRBJ2-3 | - | - | TRBV12-3/TRBV12-4 | CASSDQGGALIDTQYF | TGTGCCAGCAGCGACCAAGGGGGGGCATTAATAGATACGCAGTATTTT
TRBJ2-7 | many | - | TRBV2 | CASSEMSNDEQYF | TGTGCCAGCAGTGAAATGAGCAATGACGAGCAGTACTTC
TRBJ1-2 | many | TRBD1 | TRBV6-2/TRBV6-3 | CASRQGFASNGYTF | TGTGCCAGCAGACAGGGGTTTGCTTCTAATGGCTACACCTTC
TRBJ2-7 | - | - | TRBV6-2/TRBV6-3 | CASSYGAGQSSYEQYF | TGTGCCAGCAGTTACGGGGCGGGACAGTCTTCCTACGAGCAGTACTTC